Below, 21 T cell receptor beta chains from the same sample are listed, as sequenced in a study of Ad26.COV2.S vaccination and SARS-CoV-2 variants. The sample's treatment: around 19 received Ad26.COV2.S at low or high dose, single or two shots; about 5 received placebo; per-sample allocation not given. On day 63 after the first injection, vaccine and placebo recipients gave samples. The method was immunoSEQ multiplex PCR; TCRdb's version includes in-frame clones alone and lacks a portion of them. The sample lists some 400,000 clones; around nine tenths were seen once. The sequencing here drew on peripheral blood, taken in a trial of Ad26.COV2.S vaccine versus placebo. These TCRs come from a person between 18 and 65 years old who received the Ad26.COV2.S COVID-19 vaccine or a placebo.

The chain has TRBV5-1 and TRBJ1-5; no firm D call. This CDR3 region has 11 residues. The germline V gene has CDR1 SGHRS and CDR2 YFSETQ. Trimming removed 2 bases at V and 8 bases at J, with 5 bases between. The DNA for the CDR3 is TGCGCCAGCAGCTTACCCGAGCCCCAGCATTTT. It translates to CASSLPEPQHF.

V usage is TRBV10-1 and J usage is TRBJ2-1; TRBD1 or TRBD2 may be the D gene (6 bases each). The V end was cut by 11 bases, the J end by 6 bases, with 17 bases between. The germline V gene has CDR1 WNHNN and CDR2 SYGVQD (reference sequence). The CDR3 contains 13 residues. CDR3 coding DNA: TGCGCCGATACCCGAGGGGGGTGCAATGAGCAGTTCTTC. Amino acids: CADTRGGCNEQFF.

The chain is built from TRBV6-5 and TRBJ1-6; D not certain. V shed 7 bases and J shed 7 bases, with 11 bases lying between them. Germline assignment: CDR1 MNHEY and CDR2 SVGAGI. This CDR3 has 13 amino acids. CDR3 amino acids: CASTREGNSPLHF. DNA for the CDR3: TGTGCCAGCACCCGAGAGGGAAATTCACCCCTCCACTTT.

This sequence joins TRBV28 and TRBJ2-7; 7 positions match TRBD1. The CDR3 runs to 13 residues. The trim removed 6 bases at V and 1 base at J, leaving 3 bases unmatched. Germline CDR1 MDHEN, CDR2 SYDVKM. The CDR3, as DNA: TGTGCCAGCAGAAGGGGACAGTCCTACGAGCAGTACTTC. Translation: CASRRGQSYEQYF.

As concerns this clone: The same CDR3 also results from other DNA sequences found in this sample. The chain couples TRBV5-8 to TRBJ1-4, with 7 bases aligning to TRBD1. Per the germline V gene, CDR1 is SGHTS and CDR2 is YDEGEE. Trimming removed 4 bases from V and 3 bases from J; junction bases left unmatched: 3. The CDR3 runs 14 residues. The CDR3 sequence is CASSPGQPNEKLFF. The CDR3 DNA is TGTGCCAGCAGCCCGGGACAGCCTAATGAAAAACTGTTTTTT.

The chain has TRBV14 and TRBJ2-3; tentative D call: TRBD2 (5 bases). Trimming stripped 4 bases from V and 6 bases from J, with 17 bases between. Germline V gene sequence: CDR1 SGHDN, CDR2 FVKESK. This CDR3 comprises 15 residues. CDR3: CASSPGEGVGDTQYF. The DNA of the CDR3 is TGTGCCAGCAGCCCCGGAGAGGGAGTAGGGGATACGCAGTATTTT.

As regards this clone: This specimen includes other DNA sequences encoding the same CDR3. The J gene is TRBJ2-1, the V gene TRBV6-6; D possibly corresponds to TRBD2 (5 bases). The CDR3 runs to 13 residues. CDR1 is MNHNY and CDR2 is SVGAGI in the germline V gene (reference sequence). Trimming removed 9 bases from V and 0 bases from J, with 9 bases in between. The CDR3 coding sequence is TGTGCCAGTTCTCGGGACTCCTACAATGAGCAGTTCTTC. It specifies CASSRDSYNEQFF.

The chain employs TRBV6-6 and TRBJ2-7; a possible D gene is TRBD1 (5 bases). V was cut by 7 bases and J by 4 bases, with 14 bases left in between. The CDR3 extends over 13 amino acids. Germline V CDR1 and CDR2: MNHNY, SVGAGI (reference sequence). This CDR3 reads CASKQGAEYEQYF. Written as DNA, the CDR3 is TGTGCCAGCAAGCAGGGCGCGGAATACGAGCAGTACTTC.

The CDR3 DNA reads TGTGCCAGTAAGGAACAGGGGGCTGGAGATACGCAGTATTTT. Protein: CASKEQGAGDTQYF. The chain links TRBV19 to TRBJ2-3, with 9 bases matching TRBD1. CDR3 length: 14 amino acids. V lost 7 bases, J lost 5 bases, and 7 bases stayed unmatched. The germline CDR1 and CDR2 sequences are LNHDA and SQIVND (reference sequence). The whole variable domain, remainder taken from reference TRBV19 and TRBJ2-3, is DGGITQSPKYLFRKEGQNVTLSCEQNLNHDAMYWYRQDPGQGLRLIYYSQIVNDFQKGDIAEGYSVSREKKESFPLTVTSAQKNPTAFYLCASKEQGAGDTQYFGPGTRLTVL.

V is TRBV14 and J is TRBJ2-2, with TRBD2 as a possible D gene (5 bases). Germline CDR1 reads SGHDN; CDR2 reads FVKESK. The CDR3 totals 14 residues. V lost 3 bases and J 4 bases, leaving 9 bases between the germline ends. CDR3 nucleotide sequence: TGTGCCAGCAGCCAGTTCCGGGGCACCGGGGAGCTGTTTTTT. Translation: CASSQFRGTGELFF.

The chain links TRBV5-1 to TRBJ1-3; D ambiguous. The CDR3 length is 15 residues. V was shortened by 7 bases and J by 0 bases, with 14 bases between the two germline ends. Germline lookup yields CDR1 SGHRS and CDR2 YFSETQ. The DNA for the CDR3 is TGCGCCAGCCAGCAGTTACCAGACTCTGGAAACACCATATATTTT. It specifies CASQQLPDSGNTIYF.

The chain uses TRBV5-8 and TRBJ2-5; 7 nucleotides match TRBD1. The germline CDR1 and CDR2 sequences are SGHTS and YDEGEE. The CDR3 sequence is 14 residues long. The J segment lost 5 bases and the V segment lost 1 base, leaving 5 bases of the junction unmatched. In nucleotides, the CDR3 is TGTGCCAGCAGCTTGAGGGGGCGTTGGGAGACCCAGTACTTC. This codes for CASSLRGRWETQYF.

The V and J genes are TRBV5-1 and TRBJ1-4; possible D gene TRBD1, 5 bases. Between the trimmed V and J ends, which lost 4 bases and 4 bases, there was a span of 17 bases. The CDR3 totals 16 residues. Germline V lookup: CDR1 SGHRS, CDR2 YFSETQ. The CDR3 region has the DNA TGCGCCAGCAGCCTTGCTACGCAGGGAGTTAATGAAAAACTGTTTTTT. This gives the protein CASSLATQGVNEKLFF.

This clone was counted only a few times. The V gene is TRBV7-2, the J gene TRBJ2-7; D is unresolved. The ends were cut back, 8 bases at V and 0 bases at J, with 11 bases in the middle. The germline CDR1 and CDR2 sequences are SGHTA and FQGNSA. This CDR3 region has 13 residues. The CDR3 spells CASGRGGSYEQYF. In nucleotides, the CDR3 is TGTGCCAGCGGCCGAGGCGGCTCCTACGAGCAGTACTTC.

The chain combines TRBV7-9 with TRBJ1-1; possible D gene TRBD1, 5 bases. The CDR3 spans 16 residues. Deletions cut 5 bases from V and 4 bases from J, with 20 bases between. CDR1 and CDR2 (germline): SEHNR, FQNEAQ (reference sequence). The CDR3 bases are TGTGCCAGCAGCCAAGTTTGGCCGGGGCGAATCACTGAAGCTTTCTTT. Its translation is CASSQVWPGRITEAFF.

The chain employs TRBV7-8 and TRBJ2-2, with TRBD1 matching 7 bases. The ends lost 5 bases at V and 4 bases at J; junction bases unmatched: 4. This CDR3 is 14 amino acids long. The germline V gene encodes CDR1 SGHVS and CDR2 FQNEAQ. CDR3 in amino acids: CASSQQGSTGELFF. In nucleotides, the CDR3 is TGTGCCAGCAGCCAACAGGGGAGCACCGGGGAGCTGTTTTTT.

V and J are TRBV4-3 and TRBJ1-1, with 8 positions matching TRBD1. This CDR3 region has 13 residues. From germline, CDR1 is LGHNA and CDR2 YSLEER. V lost 1 base, J lost 12 bases, and 7 bases stayed unmatched. The CDR3 spells CASSQGQGTGSFF. The DNA for the CDR3 is TGCGCCAGCAGCCAAGGACAGGGGACGGGATCTTTCTTT.

The chain carries TRBV7-2 and TRBJ2-7, with a tentative D call TRBD2 (5 bases). Germline values: CDR1 SGHTA, CDR2 FQGNSA. The CDR3 is made up of 17 amino acids. The ends were cut back, 0 bases at V and 2 bases at J, with 17 bases in the middle. The CDR3: CASSLALERTYPYEQYF. The DNA of the CDR3 is TGTGCCAGCAGCTTAGCGTTGGAACGGACTTACCCCTACGAGCAGTACTTC.

The J gene is TRBJ2-7, the V gene TRBV28, with D possibly being TRBD1 (6 bases). V was clipped by 5 bases and J by 1 base, with 12 bases between them. This CDR3 has 14 amino acids. Germline CDR1 and CDR2: MDHEN and SYDVKM. The CDR3 bases are TGTGCCAGCAGTCCCGGGACATTTTCCTACGAGCAGTACTTC. Amino acids: CASSPGTFSYEQYF. Filled out from reference TRBV28 and TRBJ2-7, the complete variable domain reads DVKVTQSSRYLVKRTGEKVFLECVQDMDHENMFWYRQDPGLGLRLIYFSYDVKMKEKGDIPEGYSVSREKKERFSLILESASTNQTSMYLCASSPGTFSYEQYFGPGTRLTVT.

This rearrangement joins TRBV5-1 to TRBJ1-1; TRBD1 might be the D (6 bases). Between the trimmed V and J ends, which lost 6 bases and 6 bases, there was a span of 18 bases. The germline CDR1 and CDR2 sequences are SGHRS and YFSETQ. The CDR3 totals 14 residues. The CDR3 loop is CASNPGQLPAEAFF. The CDR3 coding sequence is TGCGCCAGCAATCCCGGACAGCTCCCCGCTGAAGCTTTCTTT.

The chain combines TRBV4-2 with TRBJ1-2, with D possibly being TRBD1 (6 bases). The CDR3 has 16 amino acids. Trimming cost V 4 bases and J 2 bases, with 17 bases left between them. Looked up from germline, CDR1 is LGHNA and CDR2 is YNFKEQ. This chain's CDR3 is CASSRMGGRTNYGYTF. CDR3 sequence (DNA): TGTGCCAGCAGCCGAATGGGGGGCCGGACCAACTATGGCTACACCTTC.